These 22 T cell receptor beta chains were all obtained from the same sample, sequenced in a study of cytomegalovirus exposure and HLA in healthy donors. 13 Jbeta primers and 60 Vbeta primers were used for the PCR. TCRdb's table, derived via immunoSEQ multiplex PCR, lists solely in-frame clones and lacks some. The table lists roughly 150,000 clones, roughly 85% of them singletons. Material for sequencing was PBMCs. The receptors shown here come from a man between 18 and 29 years old in good health and CMV-seropositive.

The J gene is TRBJ1-1, the V gene TRBV27; the D is unclear. V lost 6 bases and J 5 bases, leaving 16 bases between the germline ends. Looked up from germline, CDR1 is MNHEY and CDR2 is SMNVEV (reference sequence). The length of the CDR3 is 14 residues. In DNA form, the CDR3 reads TGTGCCAGCAGCTCTCTTCCGGGGAAAACTGAAGCTTTCTTT. Its translation is CASSSLPGKTEAFF.

The chain links TRBV5-4 to TRBJ2-5, with a tentative D call TRBD1 (6 bases). From germline, CDR1 is SGHNT and CDR2 YYREEE (reference sequence). The CDR3 is 14 residues long. Trimming shortened V by 5 bases and J by 3 bases, and 14 bases separated the two germline ends. In DNA form, the CDR3 reads TGTGCCAGCAGGCATACAGGGTCGGAAGAGACCCAGTACTTC. Its protein product is CASRHTGSEETQYF.

The V call is TRBV4-1, the J call TRBJ1-1; D call uncertain. This CDR3 contains 14 residues. Trimming left V 5 bases short and J 2 bases short, with 12 bases between. Germline CDR1 reads MGHRA; CDR2 reads YSYEKL. The CDR3 protein is CASSITRSNTEAFF. CDR3 DNA sequence: TGCGCCAGCAGCATCACTCGATCCAACACTGAAGCTTTCTTT.

The V call is TRBV14, the J call TRBJ2-7; D perhaps matches TRBD1 (6 bases). The CDR3 is 14 amino acids. The V end lost 4 bases, the J end lost 5 bases, and 15 bases lay between the germline ends. Per the germline V gene, CDR1 is SGHDN and CDR2 is FVKESK. This CDR3 is CASSLAQGLHEQYF. For the CDR3, the DNA is TGTGCCAGCAGCCTAGCTCAGGGGTTGCACGAGCAGTACTTC.

The chain has TRBV21-1 and TRBJ2-7; the D call TRBD2 from the table was never checked on the DNA. TRBV21-1 is a listed pseudogene. The CDR3 has 17 amino acids. The CDR3 reads CASSRGTSGRSAYEQYF. CDR3 nucleotide sequence: TGTGCCAGCAGCAGGGGGACTAGCGGGAGGAGCGCTTACGAGCAGTACTTC.

This clone showed up just a few times. The rearrangement joins TRBV7-2 to TRBJ1-3; 8 positions agree with TRBD1. CDR3 length: 15 residues. The V gene's germline CDR1 is SGHTA and CDR2 FQGNSA. J lost 4 bases, V lost 5 bases, and 7 bases had no gene match. The CDR3 DNA follows: TGTGCCAGCAGCCCACAGACAGGGGCCGGAAACACCATATATTTT. Residues: CASSPQTGAGNTIYF.

The J gene is TRBJ1-1, the V gene TRBV7-9, with TRBD1 as a possible D gene (5 bases). The CDR3 has 16 residues. Per germline, CDR1 SEHNR and CDR2 FQNEAQ (reference sequence). V lost 7 bases and J 2 bases, leaving 20 bases between the germline ends. The CDR3, as DNA: TGTGCCAGCACCGGAGGGGTGCAGCTCCTTAACACTGAAGCTTTCTTT. It encodes CASTGGVQLLNTEAFF.

The V and J genes are TRBV11-3 and TRBJ2-2; no reliable D call. This CDR3 spans 13 amino acids. Germline CDR1 SGHNT, CDR2 YENEEA. V was cut by 4 bases and J by 6 bases, with 9 bases left in between. CDR3 nucleotides: TGTGCCAGCAGCTACCGGAGATCCGGGGAGCTGTTTTTT. Translated, it gives CASSYRRSGELFF.

The chain joins TRBV10-1 to TRBJ2-7; D possibly corresponds to TRBD1 (6 bases). V shed 3 bases and J shed 6 bases, with 6 bases lying between them. This CDR3 region has 11 residues. Germline assignment: CDR1 WNHNN and CDR2 SYGVQD (reference sequence). For the CDR3, the DNA is TGCGCCAGCAGTGAAGGGGGCGAGCAGTACTTC. As protein: CASSEGGEQYF.

J is TRBJ2-1 and V is TRBV7-2, with 9 bases that match TRBD2. CDR3 length: 15 amino acids. V was pared by 5 bases and J by 4 bases, with 6 bases of the junction left unmatched. Germline V gene lookup returns CDR1 SGHTA and CDR2 FQGNSA. CDR3 nucleotides: TGTGCCAGCAGCCGACTAGCGGATATATACAATGAGCAGTTCTTC. Translating it yields CASSRLADIYNEQFF.

V gene TRBV6-1 combines with J gene TRBJ2-3; D is ambiguous. CDR3 length equals 13 residues. Germline V gives CDR1 MNHNS, CDR2 SASEGT. Trimming took off 4 bases at V and 2 bases at J, with 7 bases between the two ends. Here the CDR3 reads CASSVTVTDTQYF. The CDR3 DNA reads TGTGCCAGCAGTGTTACAGTCACAGATACGCAGTATTTT.

The CDR3 DNA reads as TGTGCCAGCAGCAACAGGGGGCCAGATACGCAGTATTTT. Its translation is CASSNRGPDTQYF. The chain has TRBV6-5 and TRBJ2-3; TRBD1 aligns across 9 bases. V lost 6 bases, J lost 4 bases, and 2 bases stayed unmatched. Germline loops: CDR1 MNHEY, CDR2 SVGAGI. The CDR3 contains 13 residues.

The chain combines TRBV10-1 with TRBJ2-7; 7 nucleotides line up with TRBD1. There are 14 residues in the CDR3. Germline trimming cut 2 bases from V and 2 bases from J; bases unmatched to any gene: 3. CDR1 and CDR2 (germline): WNHNN, SYGVQD (reference sequence). The CDR3 is CASSEDRAPYEQYF. For the CDR3, the DNA is TGCGCCAGCAGTGAGGACAGGGCTCCCTACGAGCAGTACTTC.

The rearrangement links TRBV9 to TRBJ2-7, with TRBD1 matching over 9 bases. Trimming cost V 4 bases and J 7 bases; bases outside gene matches: 6. Per the germline V gene, CDR1 is SGDLS and CDR2 is YYNGEE. The CDR3 covers 13 residues. The CDR3 region is CASSQGTGNEQYF. The DNA for the CDR3 is TGTGCCAGCAGCCAGGGGACAGGGAATGAGCAGTACTTC.

V gene TRBV7-9 combines with J gene TRBJ2-1, with 7 bases fitting TRBD2. Germline V lookup: CDR1 SEHNR, CDR2 FQNEAQ (reference sequence). The V and J ends lost 6 bases and 8 bases, in that order; junction bases with no gene match: 13. The CDR3 is 15 residues long. The CDR3 spells CASSWRVGGIDEQFF. The CDR3 DNA reads as TGTGCCAGCAGTTGGAGAGTGGGGGGGATCGATGAGCAGTTCTTC.

This clone was counted a few times. This chain joins TRBV11-2 and TRBJ2-7; the D is unclear. V was shortened by 5 bases and J by 0 bases, with 17 bases between the two germline ends. The germline CDR1 and CDR2 sequences are SGHAT and FQNNGV. CDR3 length equals 16 residues. Here the CDR3 reads CASSPLQRTGSYEQYF. The CDR3 DNA sequence: TGTGCCAGCAGCCCGCTCCAGCGTACTGGCTCCTACGAGCAGTACTTC.

This clone appeared once. The genes are TRBV6-5 and TRBJ2-5; D may be TRBD1 (6 bases). Germline V gene lookup returns CDR1 MNHEY and CDR2 SVGAGI. The V gene lost 6 bases and the J gene lost 5 bases, with 13 bases spanning the gap. The CDR3 contains 13 residues. The CDR3, as DNA: TGTGCCAGCAGCCGTGGACAGTCGGAGACCCAGTACTTC. Its translation is CASSRGQSETQYF.

This chain connects TRBV5-6 to TRBJ1-5, with D tentatively TRBD1 (6 bases). Trimming removed 4 bases from V and 4 bases from J, with 15 bases in between. Germline CDR1 and CDR2: SGHDT and YYEEEE. The CDR3 has 15 amino acids. The CDR3 is CASSLGGGRNQPQHF. The CDR3, as DNA: TGTGCCAGCAGCCTGGGCGGGGGGCGAAATCAGCCCCAGCATTTT.

J is TRBJ1-5 and V is TRBV6-6; 7 bases line up with TRBD1. Germline V gene data show CDR1 as MNHNY and CDR2 as SVGAGI (reference sequence). Losses at the gene ends were 6 bases for V and 4 bases for J; bases not matched to a gene: 6. The CDR3 length is 14 residues. The CDR3 DNA reads TGTGCCAGCAGATCTACACAGGGGAATCAGCCCCAGCATTTT. Its translation is CASRSTQGNQPQHF.

The chain joins TRBV5-1 to TRBJ2-7, with TRBD1 identical over 7 bases. The CDR3 has 14 amino acids. V lost 4 bases to trimming and J lost 3 bases; unmatched junction nucleotides: 7. The germline CDR1 and CDR2 sequences are SGHRS and YFSETQ. The CDR3 is CASSPGTELYEQYF. CDR3 in DNA: TGCGCCAGCAGCCCGGGGACAGAGCTCTACGAGCAGTACTTC.

The V and J genes are TRBV6-1 and TRBJ1-1; D possibly corresponds to TRBD1 (6 bases). The germline V and J ends were trimmed by 7 bases and 8 bases, with 11 bases remaining between them. Germline CDR1 MNHNS, CDR2 SASEGT. The CDR3 has 11 amino acids. The CDR3 protein is CASTQGGEAFF. The CDR3 DNA follows: TGTGCCAGCACCCAAGGGGGAGAAGCTTTCTTT.

The chain recombines TRBV2 with TRBJ2-3, with D possibly being TRBD2 (5 bases). The CDR3 has 14 amino acids. Germline V gene sequence: CDR1 SNHLY, CDR2 FYNNEI. V lost 5 bases to trimming and J lost 8 bases, with 17 bases between them. The CDR3 coding sequence is TGTGCCAGCAGTCCAGAGCGGTCGGTGGTTACGCAGTATTTT. Amino acids: CASSPERSVVTQYF.